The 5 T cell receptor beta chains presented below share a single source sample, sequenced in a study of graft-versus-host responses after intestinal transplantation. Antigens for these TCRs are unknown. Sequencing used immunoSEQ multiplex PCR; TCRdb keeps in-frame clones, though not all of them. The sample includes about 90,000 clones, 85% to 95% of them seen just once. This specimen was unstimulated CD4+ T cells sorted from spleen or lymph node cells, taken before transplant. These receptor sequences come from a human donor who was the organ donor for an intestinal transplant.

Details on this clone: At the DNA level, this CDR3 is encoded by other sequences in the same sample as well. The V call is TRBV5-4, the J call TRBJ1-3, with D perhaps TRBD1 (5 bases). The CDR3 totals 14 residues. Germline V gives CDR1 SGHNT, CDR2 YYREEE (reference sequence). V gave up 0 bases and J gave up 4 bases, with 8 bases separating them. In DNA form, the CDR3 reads TGTGCCAGCAGCTTGGGGGGGACCGGAAACACCATATATTTT. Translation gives CASSLGGTGNTIYF.

CDR3 amino acids: CASSVMDGTTQYF. CDR3 DNA: TGTGCCAGCAGCGTCATGGACGGTACTACGCAGTATTTT. The chain joins TRBV9 to TRBJ2-3; D not certain. This CDR3 contains 13 residues. The germline V gene has CDR1 SGDLS and CDR2 YYNGEE. Trimming removed 2 bases at V and 8 bases at J, with 12 bases between.

CDR3 coding DNA: TGCGCCAGCAGCTTGGGACCGACCTCTGGGGCCAACGTCCTGACTTTC. Residues: CASSLGPTSGANVLTF. The chain recombines TRBV5-1 with TRBJ2-6; the D is unclear. Germline CDR1 SGHRS, CDR2 YFSETQ. Trimming removed 0 bases from V and 0 bases from J, with 7 bases in between. The CDR3 length is 16 residues. Drawing the rest from reference TRBV5-1 and TRBJ2-6, the complete variable domain is KAGVTQTPRYLIKTRGQQVTLSCSPISGHRSVSWYQQTPGQGLQFLFEYFSETQRNKGNFPGRFSGRQFSNSRSEMNVSTLELGDSALYLCASSLGPTSGANVLTFGAGSRLTVL.

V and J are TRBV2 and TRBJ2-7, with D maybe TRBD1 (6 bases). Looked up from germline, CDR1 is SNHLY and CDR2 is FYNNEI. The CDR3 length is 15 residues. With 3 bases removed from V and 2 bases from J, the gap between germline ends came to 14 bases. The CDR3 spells CASSDNRVRAYEQYF. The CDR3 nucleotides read TGTGCCAGCAGTGACAACAGGGTCAGGGCCTACGAGCAGTACTTC.

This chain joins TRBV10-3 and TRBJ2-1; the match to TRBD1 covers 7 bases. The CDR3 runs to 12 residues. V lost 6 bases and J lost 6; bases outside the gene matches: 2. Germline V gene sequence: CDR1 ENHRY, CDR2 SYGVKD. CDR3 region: CAIRPGGNEQFF. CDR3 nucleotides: TGTGCCATCAGGCCAGGGGGCAATGAGCAGTTCTTC.